The 11 T cell receptor beta chains below all came from one sample that was sequenced in a study of beta chain features in type 1 diabetes. No cognate antigen is known for these TCRs. Study observations and caveats: Significant though moderate, a shortening of TCRB CDR3s appeared in all four CD4+ subsets of Type 1 diabetes patients.

Since all of the isolated RNA was reverse transcribed, expressed TCRB transcripts were what got sequenced. Generated by immunoSEQ multiplex PCR, the TCRdb table keeps only in-frame clones and is missing some. The table includes hundreds of thousands of clones, about 14% detected once. Sequencing was done on a sample of naive CD4+ T cells from blood. These receptors all come from a man in his late teens or twenties with type 1 diabetes.

The chain joins TRBV4-1 to TRBJ1-2, with 7 bases that match TRBD1. This CDR3 has 15 amino acids. Trimming cost V 1 base and J 3 bases; bases outside gene matches: 5. Germline V gives CDR1 MGHRA, CDR2 YSYEKL. CDR3 sequence reads: CASSQGGGTDYGYTF. The CDR3, as DNA: TGCGCCAGCAGCCAAGGGGGAGGGACAGACTATGGCTACACCTTC.

This clone was counted a few times. This sequence joins TRBV25-1 and TRBJ2-1; D not certain. Germline V gene lookup returns CDR1 MGHDK and CDR2 SYGVNS. The V end was cut by 8 bases, the J end by 5 bases, with 10 bases between. This CDR3 has 12 amino acids. As DNA, the CDR3 is TGTGCCAGCTTTCAGACGGACAATGAGCAGTTCTTC. Translated: CASFQTDNEQFF.

The chain carries TRBV13 and TRBJ1-2; 8 positions agree with TRBD1. Germline V gene sequence: CDR1 PRHDT, CDR2 FYEKMQ (reference sequence). CDR3 size: 13 residues. The V and J ends lost 5 bases and 4 bases, in that order; junction bases with no gene match: 3. The CDR3 region is CASSVQGGYGYTF. As DNA, the CDR3 is TGTGCCAGCAGCGTACAGGGGGGCTATGGCTACACCTTC. Using reference TRBV13 and TRBJ1-2 for the parts outside the CDR3, the full variable domain is AAGVIQSPRHLIKEKRETATLKCYPIPRHDTVYWYQQGPGQDPQFLISFYEKMQSDKGSIPDRFSAQQFSDYHSELNMSSLELGDSALYFCASSVQGGYGYTFGSGTRLTVV.

This clone has more than one count but fewer than ten. This chain uses TRBV18 with TRBJ2-3; TRBD1 agrees at 7 bases. V lost 3 bases and J lost 0; bases outside the gene matches: 6. The CDR3 totals 16 residues. Germline CDR1 and CDR2: KGHSH and LQKENI. The CDR3 DNA sequence: TGTGCCAGCTCACCCCCAAGACAGGGAAGCACAGATACGCAGTATTTT. Its translation is CASSPPRQGSTDTQYF. Based on the CDR3 plus reference TRBV18 and TRBJ2-3, the full variable domain is NAGVMQNPRHLVRRRGQEARLRCSPMKGHSHVYWYRQLPEEGLKFMVYLQKENIIDESGMPKERFSAEFPKEGPSILRIQQVVRGDSAAYFCASSPPRQGSTDTQYFGPGTRLTVL.

This clone was counted between two and nine times. The chain has TRBV9 and TRBJ1-6; no clear D. CDR1 is SGDLS, CDR2 YYNGEE, per germline. This CDR3 is 13 amino acids long. The germline V and J ends were trimmed by 5 bases and 6 bases, with 9 bases remaining between them. Here the CDR3 DNA reads TGTGCCAGCAGTGAGTCGGGTAATTCACCCCTCCACTTT. This codes for CASSESGNSPLHF. Together with reference TRBV9 and TRBJ1-6, the CDR3 gives the full variable domain: DSGVTQTPKHLITATGQRVTLRCSPRSGDLSVYWYQQSLDQGLQFLIQYYNGEERAKGNILERFSAQQFPDLHSELNLSSLELGDSALYFCASSESGNSPLHFGNGTRLTVT.

This clone was counted between two and nine times. CDR3 nucleotide sequence: TGTGCCTGGAGAGACAGGGCTGGGGCCAACGTCCTGACTTTC. Protein sequence: CAWRDRAGANVLTF. This rearrangement joins TRBV30 to TRBJ2-6; TRBD1 matches 7 bases. Germline CDR1 reads GTSNPN; CDR2 reads SVGIG (reference sequence). V gave up 3 bases and J gave up 2 bases; unmatched junction bases: 1. This CDR3 has 14 amino acids.

The V call is TRBV5-1, the J call TRBJ1-2; D unresolved. From germline, CDR1 is SGHRS and CDR2 YFSETQ. The CDR3 has 13 amino acids. V lost 4 bases and J lost 7, with 14 bases in between. CDR3 region: CASSVTDRSGYTF. Written as DNA, the CDR3 is TGCGCCAGCAGCGTGACGGATCGGAGTGGCTACACCTTC.

This clone came up a few times. The genes are TRBV4-2 and TRBJ1-5, with a tentative D call TRBD1 (5 bases). The CDR3 covers 16 residues. V lost 1 base to trimming and J lost 3 bases, with 13 bases between them. Germline V gives CDR1 LGHNA, CDR2 YNFKEQ. CDR3 amino acids: CASSQVVRDHNQPQHF. Here the CDR3 DNA reads TGTGCCAGCAGCCAAGTCGTAAGGGACCACAATCAGCCCCAGCATTTT.

Only a few counts were recorded for this clone. V is TRBV5-1 and J is TRBJ1-4; possible D gene TRBD1, 5 bases. Germline CDR1 SGHRS, CDR2 YFSETQ. V lost 1 base to trimming and J lost 8 bases, with 12 bases between them. CDR3 size: 14 residues. CDR3 DNA sequence: TGCGCCAGCAGCTTGCAGGGTTTAGAAGAAAAACTGTTTTTT. Encoded protein: CASSLQGLEEKLFF. The full variable domain, in which reference TRBV5-1 and TRBJ1-4 provide the parts outside the CDR3, is KAGVTQTPRYLIKTRGQQVTLSCSPISGHRSVSWYQQTPGQGLQFLFEYFSETQRNKGNFPGRFSGRQFSNSRSEMNVSTLELGDSALYLCASSLQGLEEKLFFGSGTQLSVL.

This clone was observed a handful of times. This chain connects TRBV25-1 to TRBJ1-5; D unresolved. Trimming pared 3 bases from V and 0 bases from J, leaving 6 bases between. The CDR3 contains 14 residues. Germline V gene lookup returns CDR1 MGHDK and CDR2 SYGVNS. In DNA, the CDR3 is TGTGCCAGCAGTGACCCAGCTAGCAATCAGCCCCAGCATTTT. It codes for CASSDPASNQPQHF.

CDR3 amino acids: CASSKDSVNEKLFF. The CDR3 DNA is TGTGCCAGCAGTAAGGACAGTGTTAATGAAAAACTGTTTTTT. The rearrangement joins TRBV28 to TRBJ1-4; weak D call: TRBD1 (6 bases). V was trimmed by 5 bases and J by 4 bases, leaving 11 bases between them. This CDR3 has 14 residues. Germline V gene sequence: CDR1 MDHEN, CDR2 SYDVKM.